The 24 T cell receptor beta chains given below trace back to one sample, sequenced in a study of cytomegalovirus exposure and HLA in healthy donors. The PCR was carried out with 60 Vbeta primers and 13 Jbeta primers. Measured with immunoSEQ multiplex PCR; TCRdb has only the in-frame clones, and not every one. The sample consists of 80,000 to 95,000 clones, roughly two thirds of them appearing once. The specimen was PBMCs. The receptors were gathered from a human donor in good health.

J is TRBJ1-5 and V is TRBV2; possibly TRBD1 for D (6 bases). Germline V gene lookup returns CDR1 SNHLY and CDR2 FYNNEI. V was clipped by 7 bases and J by 6 bases, with 19 bases between them. This CDR3 is built from 15 residues. Here the CDR3 reads CASIQEAAGAQPQHF. CDR3 DNA: TGTGCCAGCATCCAGGAGGCGGCAGGGGCTCAGCCCCAGCATTTT.

The gene calls are TRBV9 and TRBJ1-4, with D perhaps TRBD1 (5 bases). V lost 4 bases and J lost 7, with 11 bases in between. CDR3 length: 13 amino acids. In germline, CDR1 is SGDLS, CDR2 YYNGEE. This CDR3 reads CASSSEQGEKLFF. The CDR3 DNA sequence: TGTGCCAGCAGCTCCGAGCAGGGTGAAAAACTGTTTTTT.

This clone is a singleton in its sample. This chain uses TRBV4-3 with TRBJ1-2, with 8 bases lining up with TRBD1. The CDR3 covers 16 residues. J was trimmed by 4 bases and V by 4 bases; bases with no gene match: 11. CDR1 and CDR2 (germline): LGHNA, YSLEER. CDR3 amino acids: CASSPRGQGSFYGYTF. CDR3 DNA sequence: TGCGCCAGCAGCCCTAGAGGACAGGGCTCTTTCTATGGCTACACCTTC.

The genes are TRBV9 and TRBJ1-1, with D perhaps matching TRBD1 (5 bases). Germline V gives CDR1 SGDLS, CDR2 YYNGEE. The germline V and J ends were trimmed by 4 bases and 10 bases, with 20 bases remaining between them. The CDR3 sequence is 14 residues long. The DNA for the CDR3 is TGTGCCAGCAGCACCTCCACGGGACTTCGGGGAGCTTTCTTT. This translates into CASSTSTGLRGAFF.

The V and J genes are TRBV10-3 and TRBJ1-6, with 9 positions matching TRBD1. V shed 2 bases, J shed 10 bases, and the junction held 6 bases outside the gene matches. The CDR3 extends over 15 amino acids. CDR1 and CDR2 from the germline V gene are ENHRY and SYGVKD. Here the CDR3 reads CAISEGGTGLSPLHF. The CDR3 DNA reads TGTGCCATCAGTGAGGGGGGGACAGGGTTATCACCCCTCCACTTT.

This CDR3 is CASSVGEVLVETQYF. The CDR3 DNA reads TGTGCCAGCAGCGTAGGGGAGGTCCTGGTGGAGACCCAGTACTTC. The chain joins TRBV9 to TRBJ2-5, with a possible D match to TRBD2 (6 bases). The CDR3 loop spans 15 amino acids. Trimming removed 0 bases from V and 5 bases from J, with 14 bases in between. Germline V gives CDR1 SGDLS, CDR2 YYNGEE.

This rearrangement joins TRBV6-5 to TRBJ2-2; 9 bases line up with TRBD1. Germline trimming cut 5 bases from V and 5 bases from J; bases unmatched to any gene: 6. This CDR3 comprises 15 residues. Germline CDR1 reads MNHEY; CDR2 reads SVGAGI. CDR3: CASSRDRGETGELFF. In DNA, the CDR3 is TGTGCCAGCAGTCGCGACAGGGGGGAAACCGGGGAGCTGTTTTTT.

In its sample, this clone was seen a few times. The chain carries TRBV5-6 and TRBJ2-5; 7 nucleotides line up with TRBD2. The J segment lost 2 bases and the V segment lost 2 bases, leaving 0 bases of the junction unmatched. The CDR3 sequence is 13 residues long. Per the germline V gene, CDR1 is SGHDT and CDR2 is YYEEEE. The CDR3 bases are TGTGCCAGCAGCTTTAGCGGGCAAGAGACCCAGTACTTC. It translates to CASSFSGQETQYF.

J is TRBJ2-7 and V is TRBV19; a possible D gene is TRBD2 (6 bases). V lost 1 base and J 3 bases, leaving 7 bases between the germline ends. This CDR3 is 13 amino acids long. Germline V gene data show CDR1 as LNHDA and CDR2 as SQIVND (reference sequence). The CDR3 DNA sequence: TGTGCCAGTAGTATAGTCGGGGGCTACGAGCAGTACTTC. As protein: CASSIVGGYEQYF.

This clone was seen a few times. This chain joins TRBV5-8 and TRBJ1-1, with a weak D call TRBD1 (6 bases). Germline CDR1 SGHTS, CDR2 YDEGEE. Trimming took 0 bases from V and 0 from J, leaving 18 bases between them. The CDR3 length is 18 residues. The CDR3 DNA reads TGTGCCAGCAGCTTGGGGGCTACCGGGACATATATGAACACTGAAGCTTTCTTT. It specifies CASSLGATGTYMNTEAFF.

The chain couples TRBV29-1 to TRBJ2-7; 7 nucleotides align to TRBD2. The CDR3 totals 12 residues. Unmatched junction bases numbered 10, after V lost 7 bases and J lost 7 bases. Germline V lookup: CDR1 SQVTM, CDR2 ANQGSEA. As DNA, the CDR3 is TGCAGCGCCGGACCTCTGGGAGGGGAGCAGTACTTC. Translated, it gives CSAGPLGGEQYF.

The chain combines TRBV18 with TRBJ1-3; D is unclear. Germline-derived CDR1 and CDR2 are KGHSH and LQKENI. V lost 2 bases, J lost 0 bases, and 11 bases lay in between. The CDR3 runs to 16 residues. CDR3 nucleotides: TGTGCCAGCTCACCAAAGTTTCAAGCCTCTGGAAACACCATATATTTT. This gives the protein CASSPKFQASGNTIYF. Together with reference TRBV18 and TRBJ1-3, the CDR3 gives the full variable domain: NAGVMQNPRHLVRRRGQEARLRCSPMKGHSHVYWYRQLPEEGLKFMVYLQKENIIDESGMPKERFSAEFPKEGPSILRIQQVVRGDSAAYFCASSPKFQASGNTIYFGEGSWLTVV.

The V and J genes are TRBV19 and TRBJ1-4; TRBD1 agrees at 7 bases. This CDR3 comprises 14 residues. V gave up 7 bases and J gave up 0 bases; unmatched junction bases: 2. Germline V lookup: CDR1 LNHDA, CDR2 SQIVND (reference sequence). CDR3 protein: CASKGGATNEKLFF. DNA of the CDR3: TGTGCCAGTAAAGGGGGCGCAACTAATGAAAAACTGTTTTTT.

This chain connects TRBV27 to TRBJ2-1; the match to TRBD2 covers 11 bases. There are 16 residues in the CDR3. Germline V lookup: CDR1 MNHEY, CDR2 SMNVEV (reference sequence). V was pared by 1 base and J by 5 bases, with 4 bases of the junction left unmatched. In DNA, the CDR3 is TGTGCCAGCAGTTTATTCGCTAGCGGGGGGAACAATGAGCAGTTCTTC. Translating gives CASSLFASGGNNEQFF.

To note about this clone: As the CDR3 is not closed by the conserved phenylalanine or tryptophan, this likely results from a read error. V and J are TRBV7-2 and TRBJ1-5; TRBD1 agrees at 8 bases. Germline CDR1 SGHTA, CDR2 FQGNSA. The ends lost 5 bases at V and 5 bases at J; junction bases unmatched: 8. The CDR3 loop spans 15 amino acids. CDR3 protein: CASSPDRENYQPQHL. The CDR3 DNA reads as TGTGCCAGCAGCCCGGACAGGGAGAATTATCAGCCCCAGCATTTG.

The J gene is TRBJ2-7, the V gene TRBV6-1; 12 bases are a match to TRBD2. The CDR3 spans 15 residues. Germline CDR1 and CDR2: MNHNS and SASEGT. After removal of 4 bases from V and 6 bases from J, the junction contained 7 bases not matched to a gene. CDR3 sequence (DNA): TGTGCCAGCAGTGGACTGACTAGCGGGGGCAGCGAGCAGTACTTC. This encodes CASSGLTSGGSEQYF.

The V gene is TRBV19, the J gene TRBJ2-7; 9 nucleotides agree with TRBD2. Germline CDR1 reads LNHDA; CDR2 reads SQIVND (reference sequence). V was pared by 3 bases and J by 2 bases, with 2 bases of the junction left unmatched. This CDR3 spans 14 amino acids. CDR3 nucleotides: TGTGCCAGTAGTATGCGGGGGGGACCCTACGAGCAGTACTTC. It translates to CASSMRGGPYEQYF.

There are a few counts of this clone. The J gene is TRBJ2-1, the V gene TRBV4-3; 8 nucleotides align to TRBD1. The CDR3 has 15 residues. Germline loops: CDR1 LGHNA, CDR2 YSLEER. Trimming cost V 5 bases and J 0 bases; bases outside gene matches: 3. CDR3 sequence: CASSIGQGSYNEQFF. As DNA, the CDR3 is TGCGCCAGCAGCATAGGACAGGGCTCCTACAATGAGCAGTTCTTC.

The chain uses TRBV5-1 and TRBJ2-7, with TRBD1 as a possible D gene (6 bases). The CDR3 loop spans 14 amino acids. V was trimmed by 5 bases and J by 2 bases, leaving 14 bases between them. Germline lookup yields CDR1 SGHRS and CDR2 YFSETQ. The CDR3 bases are TGCGCCAGCAGTGAGGCAGGGGCTACCTACGAGCAGTACTTC. Amino acids: CASSEAGATYEQYF.

This chain uses TRBV18 with TRBJ2-7, with TRBD2 as a possible D gene (6 bases). The CDR3 has 13 residues. CDR1 KGHSH and CDR2 LQKENI come from the germline V gene. Between the trimmed V and J ends, which lost 6 bases and 0 bases, there was a span of 9 bases. For the CDR3, the DNA is TGTGCCAGCTCGGGGGGTCCCTCCTACGAGCAGTACTTC. It specifies CASSGGPSYEQYF.

This clone was seen a few times. This rearrangement joins TRBV29-1 to TRBJ1-1; a weak D match, TRBD1 (6 bases). This CDR3 has 14 amino acids. Germline CDR1 and CDR2: SQVTM and ANQGSEA. V shed 6 bases and J shed 4 bases, with 18 bases lying between them. The chain's CDR3 is CSVGRGGVGTEAFF. The CDR3 region has the DNA TGCAGCGTAGGAAGGGGGGGCGTGGGCACTGAAGCTTTCTTT.

The rearrangement joins TRBV15 to TRBJ2-5, with a tentative D call TRBD2 (5 bases). Germline CDR1 LNHNV, CDR2 YYDKDF (reference sequence). V dropped 1 base and J dropped 2 bases, with 5 bases sitting between them. The CDR3 length is 13 residues. The DNA of the CDR3 is TGTGCCACCAGCAGAGGCGGGCAAGAGACCCAGTACTTC. It translates to CATSRGGQETQYF. Full variable domain (missing parts from reference TRBV15 and TRBJ2-5): DAMVIQNPRYQVTQFGKPVTLSCSQTLNHNVMYWYQQKSSQAPKLLFHYYDKDFNNEADTPDNFQSRRPNTSFCFLDIRSPGLGDTAMYLCATSRGGQETQYFGPGTRLLVL.

The chain is built from TRBV11-3 and TRBJ2-1; D call uncertain. Germline assignment: CDR1 SGHNT and CDR2 YENEEA. The CDR3 totals 12 residues. The V gene lost 4 bases and the J gene lost 5 bases, with 6 bases spanning the gap. For the CDR3, the DNA is TGTGCCAGCAGCTCGGTGAACAATGAGCAGTTCTTC. It specifies CASSSVNNEQFF. The full variable domain, its missing parts supplied by reference TRBV11-3 and TRBJ2-1, is EAGVVQSPRYKIIEKKQPVAFWCNPISGHNTLYWYLQNLGQGPELLIRYENEEAVDDSQLPKDRFSAERLKGVDSTLKIQPAELGDSAVYLCASSSVNNEQFFGPGTRLTVL.

This sequence joins TRBV5-1 and TRBJ2-7; 9 positions match TRBD2. The CDR3 sequence is 14 residues long. Germline V CDR1 and CDR2: SGHRS, YFSETQ. V was clipped by 2 bases and J by 3 bases; unmatched bases: 3. The CDR3 loop is CASSFAGGNYEQYF. Written as DNA, the CDR3 is TGCGCCAGCAGCTTCGCGGGGGGGAACTACGAGCAGTACTTC. Supplemented by reference TRBV5-1 and TRBJ2-7, the full variable domain reads KAGVTQTPRYLIKTRGQQVTLSCSPISGHRSVSWYQQTPGQGLQFLFEYFSETQRNKGNFPGRFSGRQFSNSRSEMNVSTLELGDSALYLCASSFAGGNYEQYFGPGTRLTVT.